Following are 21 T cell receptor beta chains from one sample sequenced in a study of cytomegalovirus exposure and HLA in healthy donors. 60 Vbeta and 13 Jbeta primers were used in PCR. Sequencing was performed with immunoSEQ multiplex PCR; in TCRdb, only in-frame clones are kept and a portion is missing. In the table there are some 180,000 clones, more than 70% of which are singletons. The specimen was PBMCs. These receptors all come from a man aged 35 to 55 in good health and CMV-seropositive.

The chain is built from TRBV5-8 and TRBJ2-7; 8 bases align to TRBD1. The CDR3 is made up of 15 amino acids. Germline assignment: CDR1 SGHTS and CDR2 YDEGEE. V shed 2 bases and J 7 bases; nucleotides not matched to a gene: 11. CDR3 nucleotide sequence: TGTGCCAGCAGCTTCAGGGGGCTACGCCCTCGGGAGCAGTACTTC. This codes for CASSFRGLRPREQYF.

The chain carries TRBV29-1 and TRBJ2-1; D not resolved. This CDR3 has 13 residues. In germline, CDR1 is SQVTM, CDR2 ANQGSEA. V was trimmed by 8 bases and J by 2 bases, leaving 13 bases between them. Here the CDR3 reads CSPDEVPYNEQFF. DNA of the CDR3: TGCAGCCCTGACGAGGTTCCCTACAATGAGCAGTTCTTC.

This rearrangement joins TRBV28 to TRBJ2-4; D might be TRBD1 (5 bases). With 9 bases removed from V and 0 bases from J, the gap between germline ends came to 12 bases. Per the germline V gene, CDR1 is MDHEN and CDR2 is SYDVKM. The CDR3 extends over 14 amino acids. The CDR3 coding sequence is TGTGCCAGTCTATTTAGGGGAGCCAAAAACATTCAGTACTTC. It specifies CASLFRGAKNIQYF.

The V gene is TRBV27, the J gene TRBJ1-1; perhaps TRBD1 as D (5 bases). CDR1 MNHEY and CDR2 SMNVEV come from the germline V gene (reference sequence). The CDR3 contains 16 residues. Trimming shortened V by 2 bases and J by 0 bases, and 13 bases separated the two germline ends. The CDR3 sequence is CASSLGGTGMNTEAFF. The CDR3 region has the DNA TGTGCCAGCAGTTTAGGCGGGACCGGCATGAACACTGAAGCTTTCTTT.

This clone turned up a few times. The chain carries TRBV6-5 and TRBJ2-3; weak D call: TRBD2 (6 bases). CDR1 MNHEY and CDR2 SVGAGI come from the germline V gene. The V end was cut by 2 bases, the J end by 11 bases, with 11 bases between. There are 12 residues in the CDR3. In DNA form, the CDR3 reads TGTGCCAGCAGTTACGGCGGGGCCCAGCAGTATTTT. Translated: CASSYGGAQQYF.

CDR3 amino acids: CASSLGDNNEQFF. The CDR3 DNA reads TGCGCCAGCAGCTTGGGCGATAACAATGAGCAGTTCTTC. The rearrangement joins TRBV5-1 to TRBJ2-1; D call uncertain. V was shortened by 0 bases and J by 5 bases, with 6 bases between the two germline ends. Germline loops: CDR1 SGHRS, CDR2 YFSETQ. There are 13 residues in the CDR3.

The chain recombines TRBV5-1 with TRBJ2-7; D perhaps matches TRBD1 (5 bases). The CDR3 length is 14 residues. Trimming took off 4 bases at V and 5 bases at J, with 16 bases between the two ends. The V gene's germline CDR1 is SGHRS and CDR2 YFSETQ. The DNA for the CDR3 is TGCGCCAGCAGCCCAGATCAGGGTGCCCACGAGCAGTACTTC. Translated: CASSPDQGAHEQYF.

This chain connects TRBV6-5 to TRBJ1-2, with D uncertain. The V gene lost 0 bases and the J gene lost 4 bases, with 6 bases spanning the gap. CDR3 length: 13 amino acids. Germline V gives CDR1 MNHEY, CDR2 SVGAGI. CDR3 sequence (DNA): TGTGCCAGCAGTTACTCCACAAGCTATGGCTACACCTTC. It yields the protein CASSYSTSYGYTF.

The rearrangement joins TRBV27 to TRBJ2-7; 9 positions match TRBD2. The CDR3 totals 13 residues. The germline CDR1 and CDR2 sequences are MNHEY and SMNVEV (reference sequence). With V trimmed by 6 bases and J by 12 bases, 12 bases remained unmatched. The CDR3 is CASSPGLAVQGYF. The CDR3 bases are TGTGCCAGCAGCCCGGGACTAGCCGTCCAGGGGTACTTC.

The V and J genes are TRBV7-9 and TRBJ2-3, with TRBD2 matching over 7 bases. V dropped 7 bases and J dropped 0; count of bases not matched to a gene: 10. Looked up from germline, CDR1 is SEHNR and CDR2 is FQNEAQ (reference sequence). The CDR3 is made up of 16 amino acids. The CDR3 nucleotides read TGTGCCAGCACCGTGGGAAGCGGGATTAGCACAGATACGCAGTATTTT. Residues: CASTVGSGISTDTQYF. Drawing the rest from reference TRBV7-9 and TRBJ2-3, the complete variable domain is DTGVSQNPRHKITKRGQNVTFRCDPISEHNRLYWYRQTLGQGPEFLTYFQNEAQLEKSRLLSDRFSAERPKGSFSTLEIQRTEQGDSAMYLCASTVGSGISTDTQYFGPGTRLTVL.

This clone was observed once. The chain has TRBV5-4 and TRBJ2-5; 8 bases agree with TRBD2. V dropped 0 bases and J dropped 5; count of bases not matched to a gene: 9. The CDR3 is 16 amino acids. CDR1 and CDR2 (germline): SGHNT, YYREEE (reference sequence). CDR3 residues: CASSLGGLAGSETQYF. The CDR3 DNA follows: TGTGCCAGCAGCTTGGGTGGATTAGCGGGATCGGAGACCCAGTACTTC.

CDR3 loop: CATLNLTAEPQHF. The CDR3 DNA reads TGTGCCACCCTTAATTTGACAGCCGAGCCCCAGCATTTT. The chain has TRBV6-1 and TRBJ1-5; D perhaps matches TRBD1 (5 bases). This CDR3 has 13 residues. V dropped 10 bases and J dropped 8 bases, with 18 bases sitting between them. Germline-derived CDR1 and CDR2 are MNHNS and SASEGT.

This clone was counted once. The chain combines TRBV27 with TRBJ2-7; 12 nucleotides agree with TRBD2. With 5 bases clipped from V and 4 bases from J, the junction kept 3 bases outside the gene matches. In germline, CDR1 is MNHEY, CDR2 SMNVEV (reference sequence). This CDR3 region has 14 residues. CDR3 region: CASSRLAGAYEQYF. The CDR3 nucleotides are TGTGCCAGCAGTCGACTAGCGGGAGCTTACGAGCAGTACTTC.

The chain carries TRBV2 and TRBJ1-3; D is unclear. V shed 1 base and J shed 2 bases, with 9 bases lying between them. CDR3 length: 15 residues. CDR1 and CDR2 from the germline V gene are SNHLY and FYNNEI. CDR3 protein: CASSEGGIAGNTIYF. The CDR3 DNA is TGTGCCAGCAGTGAAGGAGGGATAGCTGGAAACACCATATATTTT.

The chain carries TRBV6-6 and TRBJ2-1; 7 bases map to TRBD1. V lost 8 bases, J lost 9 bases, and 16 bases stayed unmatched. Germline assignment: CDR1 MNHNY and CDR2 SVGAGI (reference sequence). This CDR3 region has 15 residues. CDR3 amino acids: CASSRLRSEGAEQFF. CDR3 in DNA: TGTGCCAGCTCCCGCCTGCGGAGTGAGGGGGCTGAGCAGTTCTTC.

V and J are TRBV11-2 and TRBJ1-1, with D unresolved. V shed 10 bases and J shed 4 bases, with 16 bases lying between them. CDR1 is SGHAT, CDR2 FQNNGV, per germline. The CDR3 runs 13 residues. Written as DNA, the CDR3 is TGTGCCACAAAGGGAGGACCGGCCACTGAAGCTTTCTTT. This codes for CATKGGPATEAFF.

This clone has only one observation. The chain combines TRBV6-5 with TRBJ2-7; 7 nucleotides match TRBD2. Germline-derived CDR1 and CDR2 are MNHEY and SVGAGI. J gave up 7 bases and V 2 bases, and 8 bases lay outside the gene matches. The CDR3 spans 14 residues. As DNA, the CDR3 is TGTGCCAGCAGTTACGTGGGGGGGGACGGAGAGCAGTACTTC. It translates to CASSYVGGDGEQYF.

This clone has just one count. This CDR3 reads CSVTGFFSRTDTQYF. In nucleotides, the CDR3 is TGCAGCGTGACTGGGTTCTTTTCTCGCACAGATACGCAGTATTTT. The chain has TRBV29-1 and TRBJ2-3, with D unclear. V was clipped by 6 bases and J by 1 base, with 17 bases between them. Germline V lookup: CDR1 SQVTM, CDR2 ANQGSEA. This CDR3 comprises 15 residues.

CDR3 sequence reads: CASSPGTGWHQPQHF. Written as DNA, the CDR3 is TGTGCCAGTAGTCCGGGGACAGGGTGGCATCAGCCCCAGCATTTT. The chain couples TRBV19 to TRBJ1-5; 9 bases agree with TRBD1. With 5 bases clipped from V and 5 bases from J, the junction kept 7 bases outside the gene matches. CDR1 and CDR2 from the germline V gene are LNHDA and SQIVND (reference sequence). The CDR3 is 15 amino acids.

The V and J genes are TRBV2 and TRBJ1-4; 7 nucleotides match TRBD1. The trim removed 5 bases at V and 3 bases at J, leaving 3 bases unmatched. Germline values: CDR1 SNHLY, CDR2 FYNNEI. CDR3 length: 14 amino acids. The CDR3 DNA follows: TGTGCCAGCAGTAGACAGGGACCTAATGAAAAACTGTTTTTT. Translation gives CASSRQGPNEKLFF.

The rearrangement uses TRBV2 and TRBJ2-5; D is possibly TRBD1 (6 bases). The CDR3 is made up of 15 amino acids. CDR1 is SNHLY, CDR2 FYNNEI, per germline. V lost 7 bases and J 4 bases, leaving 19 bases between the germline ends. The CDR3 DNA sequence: TGTGCCAGCATCATGGAAAGGGACATTGGAGAGACCCAGTACTTC. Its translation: CASIMERDIGETQYF.